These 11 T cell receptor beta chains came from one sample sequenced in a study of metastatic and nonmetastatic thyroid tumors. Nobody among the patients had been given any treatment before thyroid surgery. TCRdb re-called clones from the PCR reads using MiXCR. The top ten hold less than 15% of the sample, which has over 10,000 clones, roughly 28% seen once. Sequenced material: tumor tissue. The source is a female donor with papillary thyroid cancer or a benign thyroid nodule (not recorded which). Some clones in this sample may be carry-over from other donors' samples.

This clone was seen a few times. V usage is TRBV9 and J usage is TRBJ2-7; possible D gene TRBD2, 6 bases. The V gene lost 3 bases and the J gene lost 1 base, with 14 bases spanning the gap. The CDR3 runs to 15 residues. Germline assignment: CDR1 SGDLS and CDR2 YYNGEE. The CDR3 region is CASSGGDGCSYEQYF. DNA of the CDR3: TGTGCCAGCAGCGGGGGGGATGGGTGTTCCTACGAGCAGTACTTC.

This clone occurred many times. The CDR3 bases are TGTGCCAGCATGGGGGCAGGGAAAGAGACCCAGTACTTC. Its protein is CASMGAGKETQYF. V usage is TRBV12-3 or TRBV12-4 and J usage is TRBJ2-5, with TRBD1 as a possible D gene (6 bases). CDR3 length: 13 amino acids. The V end was cut by 7 bases, the J end by 3 bases, with 12 bases between.

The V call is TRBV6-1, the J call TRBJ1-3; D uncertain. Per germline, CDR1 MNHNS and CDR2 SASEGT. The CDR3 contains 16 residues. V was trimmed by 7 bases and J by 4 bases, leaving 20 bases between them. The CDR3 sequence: CASISPSGGSGNTIYF. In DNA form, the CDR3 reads TGTGCCAGCATCTCCCCCTCTGGAGGGTCCGGAAACACCATATATTTT.

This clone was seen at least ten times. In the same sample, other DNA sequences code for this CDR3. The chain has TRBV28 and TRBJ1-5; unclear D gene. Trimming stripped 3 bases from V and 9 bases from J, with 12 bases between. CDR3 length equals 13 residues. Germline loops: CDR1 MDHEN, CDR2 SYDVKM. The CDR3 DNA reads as TGTGCCAGCAGTTTCCCGGGAGTAGGGCCCCAGCATTTT. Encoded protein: CASSFPGVGPQHF.

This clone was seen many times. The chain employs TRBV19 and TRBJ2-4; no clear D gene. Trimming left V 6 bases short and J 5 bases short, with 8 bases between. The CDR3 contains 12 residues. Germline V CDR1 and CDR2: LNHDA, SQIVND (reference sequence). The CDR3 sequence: CASSPDQNIQYF. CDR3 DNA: TGTGCCAGTAGCCCCGACCAAAACATTCAGTACTTC.

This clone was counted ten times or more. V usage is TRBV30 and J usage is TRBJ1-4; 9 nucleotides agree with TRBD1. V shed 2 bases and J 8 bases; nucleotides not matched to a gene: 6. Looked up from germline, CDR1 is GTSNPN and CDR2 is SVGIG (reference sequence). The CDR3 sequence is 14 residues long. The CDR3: CAWSYRGLEEKLFF. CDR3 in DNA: TGTGCCTGGAGTTACAGGGGGCTGGAAGAAAAACTGTTTTTT.

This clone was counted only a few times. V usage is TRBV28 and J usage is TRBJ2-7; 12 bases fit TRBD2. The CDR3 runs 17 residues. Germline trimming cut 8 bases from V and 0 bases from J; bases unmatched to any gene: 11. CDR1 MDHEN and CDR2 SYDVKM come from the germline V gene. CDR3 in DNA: TGTGCCAGCTCTTCCCGGCTAGCGGGAGGGAGCTCCTACGAGCAGTACTTC. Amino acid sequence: CASSSRLAGGSSYEQYF.

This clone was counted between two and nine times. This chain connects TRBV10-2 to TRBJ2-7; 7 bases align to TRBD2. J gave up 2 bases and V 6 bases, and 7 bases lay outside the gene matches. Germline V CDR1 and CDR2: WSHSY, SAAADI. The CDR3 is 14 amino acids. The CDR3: CASRSGTTTYEQYF. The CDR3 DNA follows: TGCGCCAGCAGGTCCGGGACTACTACCTACGAGCAGTACTTC.

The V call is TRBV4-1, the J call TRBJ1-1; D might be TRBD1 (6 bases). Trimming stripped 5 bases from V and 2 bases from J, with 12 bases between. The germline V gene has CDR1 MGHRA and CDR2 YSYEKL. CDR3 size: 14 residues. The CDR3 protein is CASSTRTENTEAFF. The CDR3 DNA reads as TGCGCCAGCAGCACCCGGACAGAAAACACTGAAGCTTTCTTT.

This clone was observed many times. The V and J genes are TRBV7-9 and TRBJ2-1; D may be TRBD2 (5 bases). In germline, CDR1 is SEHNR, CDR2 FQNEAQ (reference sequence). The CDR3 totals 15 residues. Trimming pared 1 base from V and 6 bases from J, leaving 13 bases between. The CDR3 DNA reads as TGTGCCAGCAGCTTAGTGAGACCCCGGGGCAATGAGCAGTTCTTC. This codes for CASSLVRPRGNEQFF. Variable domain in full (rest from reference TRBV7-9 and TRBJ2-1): DTGVSQNPRHKITKRGQNVTFRCDPISEHNRLYWYRQTLGQGPEFLTYFQNEAQLEKSRLLSDRFSAERPKGSFSTLEIQRTEQGDSAMYLCASSLVRPRGNEQFFGPGTRLTVL.

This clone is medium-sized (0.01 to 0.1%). CDR3 amino acids: CASSPFLATSYNEQFF. Written as DNA, the CDR3 is TGTGCCAGCAGTCCCTTCCTAGCGACCTCCTACAATGAGCAGTTCTTC. This chain links TRBV27 with TRBJ2-1, with D possibly being TRBD2 (6 bases). Between the trimmed V and J ends, which lost 5 bases and 0 bases, there was a span of 14 bases. This CDR3 has 16 amino acids. Germline V CDR1 and CDR2: MNHEY, SMNVEV (reference sequence).